Included here is one T cell receptor beta chain sequence, with context. V trimming: 0 bases; J trimming: 4 bases; junction bases outside the gene matches: 6. This CDR3 is built from 17 residues. Per the germline V gene, CDR1 is SGHRS and CDR2 is YFSETQ. This sample is drawn from a study of blood T cell repertoires in COVID-19. Study-wide background: COVID-19 samples, acute and convalescent, were from the United States, Italy and Spain. Sources were T cells, B-cell-depleted T cells, or PBMCs; the material itself was cDNA or gDNA.

In the study's own analysis: Amplification of reference gene primers provided the estimated nucleated cell counts. Assay used: immunoSEQ multiplex PCR; TCRdb lists only in-frame clones, some missing. The V and J calls and the clone size are those of that table, but D and trimming were determined from the DNA. The data show some 150,000 clones, around 84% seen once. This clonotype originated in a human donor in a cohort sampled during active COVID-19. The specimen was peripheral blood. This chain joins TRBV5-1 and TRBJ2-5; 13 bases align to TRBD2. The CDR3 DNA is TGCGCCAGCAGCTTGGACTCACTAGCGGGAGGGCGAGAGACCCAGTACTTC. Translated: CASSLDSLAGGRETQYF.